This T cell receptor (beta chain) was sequenced for a study of shared clonotypes between healthy human individuals. Study summary: The study enrolled two women and a few men aged 18 to 49. CD4 naive and CD4 memory each took three plates per donor, while CD8 naive took two and CD8 memory one.

Study-wide points: Generation probabilities were higher for clonotypes shared across all four sorted-subset donors than for unshared ones.

Germline V CDR1 and CDR2: LNHNV, YYDKDF (reference sequence). The CDR3 is 16 residues long. The V and J ends lost 0 bases and 2 bases respectively, with 14 bases between them. Assay: immunoSEQ multiplex PCR; the TCRdb copy retains only in-frame clones and omits some. The table shows approximately 710,000 clones, with roughly 91% occurring only once. In regard to this clone: Its antigen remains unidentified.

V is TRBV15 and J is TRBJ2-7; D is possibly TRBD1 (5 bases). The TCR comes from a man younger than 30 in good health. Some clones in this sample may be carry-over from other donors' samples. The sample was memory CD8+ T cells from PBMCs. Specified subset: CD45RO+ cells pooled with CCR7-negative TemRA cells. Written as DNA, the CDR3 is TGTGCCACCAGCAGAGATTCAGGACATCGTCCCTACGAGCAGTACTTC. Translation gives CATSRDSGHRPYEQYF.